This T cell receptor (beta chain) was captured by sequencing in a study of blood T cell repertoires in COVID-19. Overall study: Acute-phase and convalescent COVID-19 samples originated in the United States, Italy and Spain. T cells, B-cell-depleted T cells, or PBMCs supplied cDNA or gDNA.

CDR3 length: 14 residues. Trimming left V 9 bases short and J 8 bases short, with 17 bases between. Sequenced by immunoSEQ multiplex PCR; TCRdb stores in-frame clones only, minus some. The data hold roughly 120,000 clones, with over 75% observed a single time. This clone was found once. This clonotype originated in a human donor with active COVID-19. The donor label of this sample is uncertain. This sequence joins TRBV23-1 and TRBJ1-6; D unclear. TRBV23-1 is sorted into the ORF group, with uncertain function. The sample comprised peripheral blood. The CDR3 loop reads CARGEKRVDSPLHF. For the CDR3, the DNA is TGCGCCAGGGGTGAAAAACGGGTAGATTCACCCCTCCACTTT.